The following is a T cell receptor (beta chain) sequence with its context. Germline-derived CDR1 and CDR2 are SGHKS and YYEKEE (reference sequence). V gave up 2 bases and J gave up 0 bases, with 9 bases separating them. CDR3 size: 15 residues. TCRdb keeps only in-frame clones here, not all; method: immunoSEQ multiplex PCR. The sample lists some 120,000 clones; about 95% were seen once. The data originate from a study of control samples from healthy donors and cancer patients. This chain connects TRBV5-5 to TRBJ1-3, with D hard to call. The clonotype comes from a man aged 30 to 45 in good health. The sequenced material came from blood. The CDR3 reads CASSFFPVSGNTIYF. The DNA for the CDR3 is TGTGCCAGCAGCTTTTTTCCGGTCTCTGGAAACACCATATATTTT.